Included here is one T cell receptor beta chain sequence, with context. These data belong to a study of quantifying T cell responses using KT2 cells. Background on the study: TCR alpha and beta constant-region primers primed reverse transcription of RNA.

The trim removed 5 bases at V and 5 bases at J, leaving 6 bases unmatched. The V gene's germline CDR1 is SGHTA and CDR2 FQGNSA. The CDR3 loop spans 14 amino acids. The cDNA 3' end received a ligated oligonucleotide with a UMI. The first PCR ran roughly 4 cycles with an equimolar RC1.1 and RC1.2 beta primer mix. TCRdb called the UMI-ligation and nested PCR reads again in MiXCR, with one record for every CDR3 protein. The profile shows tens of thousands of distinct CDR3 sequences, about 7.3% of them singletons. The V call is TRBV7-2, the J call TRBJ1-1; 9 nucleotides match TRBD1. The sample taken for sequencing was PBMCs spiked with cells of the T cell clone KT2. The sequence was collected from a human donor. CDR3 nucleotides: TGTGCCAGCAGCCGTAACAGGGGGCGAACTGAAGCTTTCTTT. It specifies CASSRNRGRTEAFF.